This T cell receptor beta chain was sequenced in a study of blood T cell repertoires in COVID-19. Study-level background: COVID-19 samples from acute and convalescent phases originated in the United States, Italy and Spain.

This clone appeared a few times. Produced via immunoSEQ multiplex PCR; TCRdb's table is partial and in-frame only. This sample carries just under 250,000 clones, 86% of them seen once, and the ten largest clones take over 3%. The CDR3 runs to 14 residues. Germline V gene data show CDR1 as SGDLS and CDR2 as YYNGEE. Between the trimmed V and J ends, which lost 3 bases and 9 bases, there was a span of 16 bases. This sequence was found in a woman aged 30 to 39 who had recovered from COVID-19. V and J are TRBV9 and TRBJ1-3, with D possibly being TRBD1 (6 bases). The sequenced material came from peripheral blood. The CDR3 sequence: CASSADSTVGTIYF. The CDR3 DNA reads TGTGCCAGCAGCGCGGACAGTACAGTGGGCACCATATATTTT.